What follows are 8 T cell receptor beta chains derived from one specimen sequenced in a study of cytomegalovirus exposure and HLA in healthy donors. The PCR was carried out with 60 Vbeta primers and 13 Jbeta primers. The table came from immunoSEQ multiplex PCR; TCRdb's copy has only in-frame clones and leaves some out. The sample records about 120,000 clones, 83% being singletons. Material for sequencing was PBMCs. All receptors derive from a woman between 40 and 50 years old in good health and CMV-seropositive.

The chain is built from TRBV5-4 and TRBJ2-2; no firm D call. In germline, CDR1 is SGHNT, CDR2 YYREEE (reference sequence). Trimming left V 0 bases short and J 1 base short, with 7 bases between. The CDR3 totals 15 residues. DNA for the CDR3: TGTGCCAGCAGCTTGGTTCGAGGGAACACCGGGGAGCTGTTTTTT. Its translation is CASSLVRGNTGELFF.

This clone was found once. The chain couples TRBV28 to TRBJ2-1; possibly TRBD1 for D (6 bases). V was pared by 10 bases and J by 2 bases, with 12 bases between. Looked up from germline, CDR1 is MDHEN and CDR2 is SYDVKM. The CDR3 is 13 amino acids. CDR3 coding DNA: TGTGCCATCGAACAGGGAGCCTACAATGAGCAGTTCTTC. Protein product: CAIEQGAYNEQFF.

J is TRBJ1-2 and V is TRBV11-2; TRBD1 might be the D (6 bases). The CDR3 contains 14 residues. Trimming left V 5 bases short and J 4 bases short, with 14 bases between. From germline, CDR1 is SGHAT and CDR2 FQNNGV. The CDR3 DNA reads TGTGCCAGCAGCCCACGGACAGCGGCCTATGGCTACACCTTC. This gives the protein CASSPRTAAYGYTF. Supplemented by reference TRBV11-2 and TRBJ1-2, the full variable domain reads EAGVAQSPRYKIIEKRQSVAFWCNPISGHATLYWYQQILGQGPKLLIQFQNNGVVDDSQLPKDRFSAERLKGVDSTLKIQPAKLEDSAVYLCASSPRTAAYGYTFGSGTRLTVV.

The chain is built from TRBV5-1 and TRBJ1-1, with D unresolved. CDR3 length: 14 amino acids. The germline V and J ends were trimmed by 0 bases and 1 base, with 7 bases remaining between them. CDR1 is SGHRS, CDR2 YFSETQ, per germline. CDR3 sequence (DNA): TGCGCCAGCAGCTTGGCCTCACAGAACACTGAAGCTTTCTTT. Its translation: CASSLASQNTEAFF.

J is TRBJ2-1 and V is TRBV27; no firm D call. The germline V and J ends were trimmed by 0 bases and 7 bases, with 7 bases remaining between them. Germline V CDR1 and CDR2: MNHEY, SMNVEV (reference sequence). CDR3 length: 13 residues. In DNA form, the CDR3 reads TGTGCCAGCAGTTTATCTTCGGGTAATGAGCAGTTCTTC. Protein sequence: CASSLSSGNEQFF.

This rearrangement joins TRBV27 to TRBJ2-7; a weak D match, TRBD1 (6 bases). The CDR3 runs to 12 residues. V lost 5 bases and J lost 3, with 8 bases in between. Germline values: CDR1 MNHEY, CDR2 SMNVEV (reference sequence). Here the CDR3 reads CASSKQGYEQYF. CDR3 bases: TGTGCCAGCAGTAAACAGGGCTACGAGCAGTACTTC.

The V and J genes are TRBV7-9 and TRBJ2-1, with 12 bases identical to TRBD2. The CDR3 extends over 15 amino acids. The germline CDR1 and CDR2 sequences are SEHNR and FQNEAQ (reference sequence). V lost 3 bases, J lost 4 bases, and 1 base stayed unmatched. CDR3 loop: CASSFGLAGYNEQFF. As DNA, the CDR3 is TGTGCCAGCAGCTTCGGACTAGCGGGGTACAATGAGCAGTTCTTC.

The V and J genes are TRBV7-8 and TRBJ2-2; D remains unclear. V was shortened by 5 bases and J by 7 bases, with 14 bases between the two germline ends. The CDR3 totals 14 residues. Germline V gene data show CDR1 as SGHVS and CDR2 as FQNEAQ. For the CDR3, the DNA is TGTGCCAGCAGCCAAGTAACATTCGACGGGGAGCTGTTTTTT. Its translation is CASSQVTFDGELFF.